This entry describes one T cell receptor beta chain. This entry comes from a study of blood T cell repertoires in COVID-19. Overall study: Some COVID-19 samples were acute and others convalescent; all came from the United States, Italy and Spain. T cells, B-cell-depleted T cells, or PBMCs provided the cDNA or gDNA that served as material.

In the original processing: For nucleated cells, counts were estimated from reference gene primer amplification. Some clones are missing from TCRdb's copy, which holds only in-frame ones; the method was immunoSEQ multiplex PCR. The DNA was the basis for D and trimming; V, J and clone size are from that table. The sample lists approximately 190,000 clones, approximately 84% occurring once. CDR1 is MNHEY, CDR2 SMNVEV, per germline (reference sequence). This CDR3 has 14 residues. Trimming took off 5 bases at V and 3 bases at J, with 10 bases between the two ends. This clonotype was sampled from an older woman with active or convalescent COVID-19. Sequenced material: peripheral blood. This chain links TRBV27 with TRBJ2-2; D is ambiguous. The CDR3 region is CASSLHSYTGELFF. The CDR3 DNA reads as TGTGCCAGCAGTCTCCACTCCTACACCGGGGAGCTGTTTTTT.